The 3 T cell receptor beta chains below were found in one sample sequenced in a study of CD8 T cells in Susac syndrome. The RNA, roughly 0.45 to 1 ug, was put through reverse transcription using random hexamers. TCRdb analysed the immunoSEQ multiplex PCR reads with MiXCR anew, one entry per CDR3 protein. The sample carries 70,000 to 95,000 distinct CDR3 sequences, 94% recorded once. Sequencing was performed on CD8+ T cells from PBMCs. The receptors derive from a human donor with Susac syndrome.

In this sample, this clonotype turned up once. The chain couples TRBV6-5 to TRBJ1-5; D remains ambiguous. The length of the CDR3 is 15 residues. V lost 8 bases to trimming and J lost 1 base, with 15 bases between them. Germline values: CDR1 MNHEY, CDR2 SVGAGI. The CDR3 DNA is TGTGCCAGCTCAATGGGGATGGGAAGCAATCAGCCCCAGCATTTT. Translating gives CASSMGMGSNQPQHF.

The chain combines TRBV20-1 with TRBJ2-1, with D perhaps matching TRBD1 (5 bases). The CDR3 has 16 residues. Trimming pared 0 bases from V and 3 bases from J, leaving 15 bases between. In germline, CDR1 is DFQATT, CDR2 SNEGSKA (reference sequence). CDR3 residues: CSARDRLGANYNEQFF. DNA for the CDR3: TGCAGTGCTAGAGATCGGCTTGGGGCAAACTACAATGAGCAGTTCTTC.

V gene TRBV29-1 combines with J gene TRBJ2-7, with TRBD1 matching over 11 bases. Germline V lookup: CDR1 SQVTM, CDR2 ANQGSEA. Unmatched junction bases numbered 7, after V lost 0 bases and J lost 3 bases. CDR3 length equals 16 residues. CDR3 residues: CSVEDPGTGGYYEQYF. As DNA, the CDR3 is TGCAGCGTTGAAGATCCGGGGACAGGGGGTTACTACGAGCAGTACTTC.